These 10 T cell receptor beta chains share one sample of origin, sequenced in a study of blood T cell repertoires in COVID-19. Using immunoSEQ multiplex PCR, the repertoire was profiled, and TCRdb retains in-frame clones only, with some absent. Among some 320,000 clones, roughly 90% were seen once, and the ten largest hold 11%. The material sequenced was peripheral blood. Source of these receptors: a woman younger than 45 with COVID-19, enrolled during active disease.

The CDR3 protein is CATSIAWGGDYGYTF. The CDR3 nucleotides are TGTGCCACCAGCATCGCTTGGGGGGGAGACTATGGCTACACCTTC. This sequence joins TRBV15 and TRBJ1-2; tentative D call: TRBD1 (5 bases). V lost 4 bases, J lost 3 bases, and 15 bases lay in between. The CDR3 is 15 amino acids. CDR1 is LNHNV, CDR2 YYDKDF, per germline (reference sequence).

The chain combines TRBV5-8 with TRBJ2-7; tentative D call: TRBD1 (6 bases). Germline CDR1 SGHTS, CDR2 YDEGEE. The V gene lost 2 bases and the J gene lost 2 bases, with 11 bases spanning the gap. The CDR3 runs 14 residues. For the CDR3, the DNA is TGTGCCAGCAGCTTTGTGGGACATGCCTACGAGCAGTACTTC. Translation gives CASSFVGHAYEQYF.

The J gene is TRBJ1-2, the V gene TRBV14, with 9 positions matching TRBD1. Germline V gene sequence: CDR1 SGHDN, CDR2 FVKESK. This CDR3 is 14 amino acids long. V lost 3 bases and J lost 8; bases outside the gene matches: 7. The CDR3 coding sequence is TGTGCCAGCAGCCAGGGGACAGGGTTTAACGGCTACACCTTC. This encodes CASSQGTGFNGYTF.

The chain employs TRBV6-5 and TRBJ2-7; tentatively, D is TRBD1 (5 bases). With 11 bases removed from V and 0 bases from J, the gap between germline ends came to 11 bases. The CDR3 spans 12 residues. Per the germline V gene, CDR1 is MNHEY and CDR2 is SVGAGI. The CDR3 is CAGKGVSYEQYF. CDR3 nucleotide sequence: TGTGCCGGCAAAGGGGTCTCCTACGAGCAGTACTTC.

The J gene is TRBJ2-1, the V gene TRBV11-2; no definite D call. CDR1 is SGHAT and CDR2 is FQNNGV in the germline V gene. The CDR3 loop spans 15 amino acids. Trimming cost V 5 bases and J 0 bases, with 11 bases left between them. The CDR3 nucleotides read TGTGCCAGCAGCCCCTCCGCGAGCTCCTACAATGAGCAGTTCTTC. Translation: CASSPSASSYNEQFF.

The gene calls are TRBV5-4 and TRBJ2-3; D perhaps matches TRBD1 (6 bases). V lost 4 bases and J lost 10, with 19 bases in between. The CDR3 is 14 amino acids. Germline V CDR1 and CDR2: SGHNT, YYREEE (reference sequence). Here the CDR3 reads CASSPTATGSAQYF. DNA of the CDR3: TGTGCCAGCAGCCCGACCGCGACAGGCTCGGCGCAGTATTTT. Full variable domain (outside the CDR3, taken from reference TRBV5-4 and TRBJ2-3): ETGVTQSPTHLIKTRGQQVTLRCSSQSGHNTVSWYQQALGQGPQFIFQYYREEENGRGNFPPRFSGLQFPNYSSELNVNALELDDSALYLCASSPTATGSAQYFGPGTRLTVL.

The rearrangement links TRBV19 to TRBJ1-5; D is uncertain. Trimming left V 6 bases short and J 0 bases short, with 24 bases between. This CDR3 is 19 amino acids long. Germline lookup yields CDR1 LNHDA and CDR2 SQIVND (reference sequence). Written as DNA, the CDR3 is TGTGCCAGTAGCCCACAGAAAGAGAGCGGGTCGGATAGCAATCAGCCCCAGCATTTT. This gives the protein CASSPQKESGSDSNQPQHF.

This chain links TRBV9 with TRBJ2-7; 7 positions match TRBD1. J was trimmed by 2 bases and V by 1 base; bases with no gene match: 9. The CDR3 covers 16 residues. The germline V gene has CDR1 SGDLS and CDR2 YYNGEE. CDR3 in DNA: TGTGCCAGCAGCGTAAGTGACAGGGAGAGGACCTACGAGCAGTACTTC. Translation gives CASSVSDRERTYEQYF.

The rearrangement joins TRBV6-5 to TRBJ2-7; D may be TRBD2 (6 bases). CDR3 length: 15 amino acids. Trimming left V 6 bases short and J 1 base short, with 16 bases between. CDR1 and CDR2 (germline): MNHEY, SVGAGI. Here the CDR3 reads CASRGLGVWSYEQYF. The CDR3 DNA sequence: TGTGCCAGCAGGGGACTGGGTGTGTGGTCCTACGAGCAGTACTTC.

This chain uses TRBV7-2 with TRBJ2-7, with TRBD2 matching 8 bases. The germline gives CDR1 SGHTA, CDR2 FQGNSA. The length of the CDR3 is 15 residues. The V and J ends lost 3 bases and 3 bases, in that order; junction bases with no gene match: 7. CDR3 amino acids: CASSLVSGTIYEQYF. The CDR3 DNA reads as TGTGCCAGCAGCTTGGTTAGCGGGACAATCTACGAGCAGTACTTC.